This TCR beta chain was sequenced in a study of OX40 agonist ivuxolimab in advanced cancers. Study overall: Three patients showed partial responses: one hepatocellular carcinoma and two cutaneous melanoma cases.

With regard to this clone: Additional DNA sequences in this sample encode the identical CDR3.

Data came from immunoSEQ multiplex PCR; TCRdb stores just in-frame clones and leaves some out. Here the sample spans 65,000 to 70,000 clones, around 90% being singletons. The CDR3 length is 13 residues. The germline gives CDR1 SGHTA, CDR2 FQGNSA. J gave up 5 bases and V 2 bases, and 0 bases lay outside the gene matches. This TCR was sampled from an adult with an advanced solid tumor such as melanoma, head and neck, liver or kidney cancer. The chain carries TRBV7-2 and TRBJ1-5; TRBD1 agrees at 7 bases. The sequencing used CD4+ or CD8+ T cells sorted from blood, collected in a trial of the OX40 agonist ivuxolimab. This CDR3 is CASSLQGDQPQHF. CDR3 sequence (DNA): TGTGCCAGCAGCTTACAGGGGGATCAGCCCCAGCATTTT.